This TCR beta chain derives from a study of blood T cell repertoires in COVID-19 (TCRdb year 2020). With regard to the full study: Collaborator samples came from the United States, Italy and Spain and covered acute and convalescent phases of COVID-19. The prospective study material was composed of cDNA or gDNA derived from T cells, B-cell-depleted T cells, or PBMCs. Subjects who had been exposed to COVID-19, were actively infected with it, or had recovered from it provided the deeply sampled blood TCRbeta repertoires that made up the dataset. The repertoires were released in a freely available public database intended as a resource for research on the immune response to SARS-CoV-2. Samples came from the ongoing ImmuneRACE study (first 160 participants) plus 1,254 subjects from 6 global collaborators. Sample metadata almost always included a de-identified subject ID, COVID-19 status, age in years and sex. Where available, HLA class I and class II types were obtained from metadata supplied by the sample provider rather than from assay-based typing. What the research found in general, with its limitations: How much clinical and demographic metadata was included differed by source and by participant, and the metadata was provided uncurated.

From a lookup of the germline V gene, CDR1 and CDR2 are SGHRS and YFSETQ. Cut back by 5 bases and 5 bases, the V and J ends lie 13 bases apart. The CDR3 spans 14 residues, from the cysteine through the phenylalanine. Kept here is only the CDR3 DNA, which spans 42 bases and is read in frame from base 1. The collaborating institutions used their own protocols to collect whole blood in K2EDTA tubes. For TCRbeta analysis, collaborators shipped samples as frozen whole blood, isolated PBMCs, or DNA extracted from either of those sample types. The immunoSEQ Assay, a bias-controlled multiplex PCR, was used to amplify TCRbeta CDR3 regions from genomic DNA. Concerning the study's data processing: Within the assay, amplification of reference gene primers was used to estimate how many nucleated cells each sample contained. To quantify the absolute abundance of each unique TCRbeta CDR3 rearrangement, sequence reads were collapsed and filtered. Productive Simpson clonality was computed per sample as the square root of Simpson's diversity index over productive rearrangements. TCRdb took over this immuneACCESS table, retaining in-frame rearrangements with V and J assigned. Such tables are incomplete; in checked studies, under half of the missing clones stem from an unresolved V gene, and the remainder is unexplained. V, J and clone size reflect that table, while D and trimming were determined from the DNA. The sample yields tens of thousands of clones; approximately 82% were counted once. Approximately 5.9% of the sample is held by the ten biggest clonotypes.

A word on this clone: There is no known antigen for this receptor. Nothing much larger sits one base from this clone, and base qualities are not available.

Sequencing was performed on peripheral blood. This receptor chain uses TRBV5-1 and TRBJ1-4; TRBD1 could be the D gene, as 5 bases match. The source of this sequence is a human donor in a cohort sampled during active or convalescent COVID-19. CDR3 loop: CASRFDSANEKLFF. The nucleotides read TGCGCCAGCAGATTCGACAGTGCCAATGAAAAACTGTTTTTT.